Listed below are T cell receptor beta chains from one sample, sequenced in a study of control samples from healthy donors and cancer patients. The data were produced by immunoSEQ multiplex PCR, yet TCRdb's version contains in-frame clones alone and is incomplete. The repertoire consists of about 140,000 clones, with 92% occurring once and the leading ten covering around 10%. The sequencing sample was made of blood. All receptors come from a man younger than 40 in good health. CDR3s leave out the opening cysteine and the closing phenylalanine or tryptophan. Fields, in order: V gene, CDR3 protein.

>TRBV27
ASGYEQY
>TRBV20-1
SAVQMGGYT
>TRBV25-1
ASSEYPSGRISEQF
>TRBV4-2
ASSQASAGVVSYEQY
>TRBV20-1
SASSPAGDYNEQF
>TRBV4-2
ASSQDSGGSYNEQF
>TRBV7-3
ASSLHSSGRAANTGELF
>TRBV5-4
ASSGHRDRVTEAF
>TRBV10-3
AIDEAGGPDTQY
>TRBV28
ASSSPTPGLNYGYT
>TRBV5-1
ASSLERQGSSYEQY
>TRBV30
AWSAIGTGIRMSGNEQF
>TRBV11-3
ASPLPGRASEQY
>TRBV10-1
ASSERRGDTGELF
>TRBV28
ASSLSGQGAGYT
>TRBV7-2
ASSLGPGNSGYT
>TRBV18
ASSPQADTEAF
>TRBV28
ASRRASGNTIY
>TRBV7-6
ASSLGEVSYNEQF
>TRBV5-4
ASSLPRDSSYGYT
>TRBV28
ASMELVGGAGGYT
>TRBV20-1
SASPSGLRGYT
>TRBV2
ASVPGQLNTEAF
>TRBV7-9
ASSFRLSTSTDTQY
>TRBV6-8
ASSLGQFGGYT
>TRBV15
ATSKGRVEKLF
>TRBV6-1
ASSERENTEAF
>TRBV28
ASSFSVAEAYNEQF
>TRBV29-1
SVKRLAGGGNIQY
>TRBV28
ASSLSVTPYGYT
>TRBV7-9
ASSLGVGITEAF
>TRBV6-6
ASNIARTGELF
>TRBV9
ASSVAEVTEAF
>TRBV29-1
SVVWLGNEQF
>TRBV28
ASSGSGRGRTGELF
>TRBV5-1
ASSPRTGGITEAF
>TRBV9
ASSVGGFQSYNEQF
>TRBV27
ASSSLGGRVILTEAF
>TRBV4-1
ASSQDHQGSNYGYT
>TRBV9
ASSASGFFSEAF
>TRBV28
ASSTPSGGFGEAF
>TRBV28
ASSSTMSDEKLF
>TRBV5-1
ASSLGTAENSPLH
>TRBV5-8
ASRLNNQPQH
>TRBV7-8
ASSTDGRGEQY
>TRBV28
ASGQNFQPQH
>TRBV6-2/TRBV6-3
ASSLQAGPTDTQY
>TRBV28
ASSLTSGRAPRKNIQY
>TRBV11-3
ASSLPNSGRGSGELF
>TRBV7-2
ASSLVMVRDLLADTQY
>TRBV7-2
ASSDRTIQETQY
>TRBV19
ASSIIQGGFNEQF
>TRBV27
ASSFRAGQTYGYT